Following are 21 T cell receptor beta chains from one sample sequenced in a study of OX40 agonist ivuxolimab in advanced cancers. The library came from the immunoSEQ multiplex PCR assay. Here the immuneACCESS table is served through TCRdb, limited to in-frame sequences with V and J called. Missing clones are a known gap in these copies; in checked studies unresolved V genes cover under half, and the rest lacks a known reason. The sample yields about 82,000 clones; around 86% were counted once. The ten largest clones capture around 2% of the sample. Sequenced material: CD4+ or CD8+ T cells sorted from blood, taken in a trial of the OX40 agonist ivuxolimab. The receptors were gathered from an adult with an advanced solid tumor such as melanoma, head and neck, liver or kidney cancer.

This clone was counted a single time. V usage is TRBV2 and J usage is TRBJ2-3, with TRBD2 matching over 8 bases. The CDR3 sequence is 15 residues long. The ends lost 4 bases at V and 6 bases at J; junction bases unmatched: 9. In germline, CDR1 is SNHLY, CDR2 FYNNEI. The CDR3 coding sequence is TGTGCCAGCAGTGTATCGGGAGGGCCGGAGGATACGCAGTATTTT. Amino acids: CASSVSGGPEDTQYF.

This chain connects TRBV2 to TRBJ1-1, with a tentative D call TRBD1 (5 bases). Looked up from germline, CDR1 is SNHLY and CDR2 is FYNNEI. This CDR3 comprises 13 residues. Trimming took 9 bases from V and 0 from J, leaving 11 bases between them. In nucleotides, the CDR3 is TGTGCCAGTGGGGTGGGGGTGAACACTGAAGCTTTCTTT. Translating gives CASGVGVNTEAFF.

The chain links TRBV27 to TRBJ2-1; the match to TRBD1 covers 11 bases. The CDR3 extends over 16 amino acids. Trimming removed 3 bases from V and 6 bases from J; junction bases left unmatched: 7. The V gene's germline CDR1 is MNHEY and CDR2 SMNVEV (reference sequence). Here the CDR3 DNA reads TGTGCCAGCAGTTTGCTCGCCGGGACAGGGGGCAATGAGCAGTTCTTC. Its protein product is CASSLLAGTGGNEQFF.

V is TRBV19 and J is TRBJ1-1; D remains unclear. V was clipped by 4 bases and J by 3 bases, with 12 bases between them. The germline V gene has CDR1 LNHDA and CDR2 SQIVND (reference sequence). The CDR3 sequence is 14 residues long. The CDR3 bases are TGTGCCAGTAGTAAGCAGCTTGGCGACACTGAAGCTTTCTTT. Its translation is CASSKQLGDTEAFF.

This chain uses TRBV6-1 with TRBJ1-4; no clear D gene. Per germline, CDR1 MNHNS and CDR2 SASEGT. CDR3 size: 15 residues. V lost 4 bases, J lost 8 bases, and 17 bases lay in between. The CDR3 DNA reads as TGTGCCAGCAGTGGGAATTTCCCGATGCGAGAAAAACTGTTTTTT. Translated, it gives CASSGNFPMREKLFF.

The chain couples TRBV30 to TRBJ2-1, with D perhaps TRBD1 (6 bases). This CDR3 contains 14 residues. Trimming shortened V by 0 bases and J by 7 bases, and 13 bases separated the two germline ends. Germline values: CDR1 GTSNPN, CDR2 SVGIG (reference sequence). The CDR3 region is CAWSVDRRTNEQFF. The CDR3, as DNA: TGTGCCTGGAGTGTAGACAGGCGGACGAATGAGCAGTTCTTC.

The genes are TRBV30 and TRBJ2-3; 9 bases match TRBD2. V lost 0 bases, J lost 5 bases, and 6 bases stayed unmatched. The germline CDR1 and CDR2 sequences are GTSNPN and SVGIG (reference sequence). The CDR3 covers 15 residues. The DNA of the CDR3 is TGTGCCTGGAGTGTTGGGGCGGGAGGGATAGATACGCAGTATTTT. The encoded protein is CAWSVGAGGIDTQYF.

The genes are TRBV10-2 and TRBJ1-2; D gene ambiguous. Trimming pared 5 bases from V and 6 bases from J, leaving 13 bases between. Germline CDR1 and CDR2: WSHSY and SAAADI. The CDR3 loop spans 13 amino acids. The CDR3 nucleotides read TGCGCCAGCAGTTACAGTAGCCAGAATGGCTACACCTTC. Translated, it gives CASSYSSQNGYTF.

The chain recombines TRBV6-6 with TRBJ2-1; 13 nucleotides align to TRBD2. There are 15 residues in the CDR3. V shed 6 bases and J 8 bases; nucleotides not matched to a gene: 7. CDR1 and CDR2 from the germline V gene are MNHNY and SVGAGI (reference sequence). The CDR3 here is CASSRGLAGLDEQFF. DNA for the CDR3: TGTGCCAGCAGCCGGGGACTAGCGGGATTGGATGAGCAGTTCTTC.

V gene TRBV7-9 combines with J gene TRBJ2-3; no firm D call. The germline V gene encodes CDR1 SEHNR and CDR2 FQNEAQ (reference sequence). Trimming left V 2 bases short and J 2 bases short, with 11 bases between. The CDR3 consists of 15 residues. The CDR3 loop is CASSLSKRPTDTQYF. In DNA, the CDR3 is TGTGCCAGCAGCTTATCAAAGCGACCCACAGATACGCAGTATTTT.

The gene calls are TRBV4-1 and TRBJ2-7; 10 nucleotides match TRBD2. J lost 3 bases, V lost 2 bases, and 4 bases had no gene match. The length of the CDR3 is 15 residues. Germline V gene sequence: CDR1 MGHRA, CDR2 YSYEKL. DNA for the CDR3: TGCGCCAGCAGCCAAACCGGGACTAGCGACTACGAGCAGTACTTC. Its translation is CASSQTGTSDYEQYF.

The V and J genes are TRBV7-9 and TRBJ2-1; possibly TRBD1 for D (5 bases). Trimming removed 2 bases at V and 8 bases at J, with 7 bases between. The CDR3 consists of 12 residues. Germline CDR1 and CDR2: SEHNR and FQNEAQ (reference sequence). The CDR3 sequence: CASSLSGHEQFF. The CDR3 region has the DNA TGTGCCAGCAGCTTATCAGGGCATGAGCAGTTCTTC.

The chain uses TRBV5-1 and TRBJ1-3, with D unclear. Trimming cost V 5 bases and J 0 bases, with 12 bases left between them. The germline gives CDR1 SGHRS, CDR2 YFSETQ. The CDR3 spans 15 residues. The CDR3 DNA sequence: TGCGCCAGCAGAGAGGGCTCAAACTCTGGAAACACCATATATTTT. Protein: CASREGSNSGNTIYF.

The chain joins TRBV5-1 to TRBJ2-5; D is possibly TRBD2 (6 bases). CDR1 and CDR2 from the germline V gene are SGHRS and YFSETQ. Trimming removed 5 bases at V and 5 bases at J, with 19 bases between. The CDR3 loop spans 15 amino acids. In nucleotides, the CDR3 is TGCGCCAGCAGAAGGTCGGGGGAGGATTCGGAGACCCAGTACTTC. This gives the protein CASRRSGEDSETQYF. Filled out from reference TRBV5-1 and TRBJ2-5, the complete variable domain reads KAGVTQTPRYLIKTRGQQVTLSCSPISGHRSVSWYQQTPGQGLQFLFEYFSETQRNKGNFPGRFSGRQFSNSRSEMNVSTLELGDSALYLCASRRSGEDSETQYFGPGTRLLVL.

This sequence joins TRBV30 and TRBJ1-4; tentatively, D is TRBD1 (6 bases). Between the trimmed V and J ends, which lost 2 bases and 3 bases, there was a span of 10 bases. CDR1 GTSNPN and CDR2 SVGIG come from the germline V gene (reference sequence). The CDR3 totals 14 residues. The CDR3 here is CAWSKQGPNEKLFF. The CDR3 DNA reads TGTGCCTGGAGTAAACAGGGTCCTAATGAAAAACTGTTTTTT.

The chain joins TRBV2 to TRBJ2-7; no definite D call. The germline V and J ends were trimmed by 4 bases and 4 bases, with 2 bases remaining between them. Germline V lookup: CDR1 SNHLY, CDR2 FYNNEI. The CDR3 runs to 10 residues. The CDR3 spells CASSVYEQYF. In nucleotides, the CDR3 is TGTGCCAGCAGTGTTTACGAGCAGTACTTC.

The chain recombines TRBV10-3 with TRBJ2-5; possible D gene TRBD2, 5 bases. CDR1 is ENHRY, CDR2 SYGVKD, per germline. This CDR3 region has 13 residues. The V gene lost 2 bases and the J gene lost 5 bases, with 9 bases spanning the gap. CDR3 residues: CAISELGGETQYF. For the CDR3, the DNA is TGTGCCATCAGTGAGCTCGGAGGTGAGACCCAGTACTTC.

The CDR3 bases are TGTGCCAGCAATAGTCGTGCAACTAATGAAAAACTGTTTTTT. It translates to CASNSRATNEKLFF. This chain links TRBV6-1 with TRBJ1-4; D is unclear. The germline gives CDR1 MNHNS, CDR2 SASEGT. This CDR3 spans 14 amino acids. V was shortened by 7 bases and J by 0 bases, with 9 bases between the two germline ends.

The chain links TRBV9 to TRBJ2-1; tentatively, D is TRBD1 or TRBD2 (5 bases each). Trimming cost V 0 bases and J 6 bases, with 16 bases left between them. CDR1 is SGDLS and CDR2 is YYNGEE in the germline V gene. The CDR3 is 16 residues long. The DNA of the CDR3 is TGTGCCAGCAGCGTAGTTTCAGGGCAGGGAGTCAATGAGCAGTTCTTC. The encoded protein is CASSVVSGQGVNEQFF. Full variable domain (outside the CDR3, taken from reference TRBV9 and TRBJ2-1): DSGVTQTPKHLITATGQRVTLRCSPRSGDLSVYWYQQSLDQGLQFLIQYYNGEERAKGNILERFSAQQFPDLHSELNLSSLELGDSALYFCASSVVSGQGVNEQFFGPGTRLTVL.

The chain has TRBV7-2 and TRBJ2-3; 8 nucleotides match TRBD2. Germline-derived CDR1 and CDR2 are SGHTA and FQGNSA. The CDR3 length is 17 residues. The junction had 7 bases not matched to a gene; V was cut back by 0 bases and J by 2 bases. CDR3 bases: TGTGCCAGCAGCTTAGCGCCATCACTAGCGGTCACAGATACGCAGTATTTT. Protein sequence: CASSLAPSLAVTDTQYF.

The chain recombines TRBV5-1 with TRBJ1-1; TRBD1 matches 7 bases. Germline assignment: CDR1 SGHRS and CDR2 YFSETQ. V was pared by 4 bases and J by 4 bases, with 13 bases of the junction left unmatched. The CDR3 extends over 16 amino acids. CDR3 nucleotides: TGCGCCAGCAGCCCCTCCGAGGGGGCTGGTGGCACTGAAGCTTTCTTT. The encoded protein is CASSPSEGAGGTEAFF.